This T cell receptor beta chain derives from a study of early T cells in non-severe SARS-CoV-2 infection. TCRdb re-analysed the 5' RACE reads in MiXCR, keeping a single row per CDR3 protein. Among about 110,000 distinct CDR3 sequences listed, 9% to 14% were seen once. The CDR3 runs to 15 residues. The V and J ends lost 3 bases and 5 bases respectively, with 14 bases between them. Germline assignment: CDR1 SGHVS and CDR2 FNYEAQ. The chain is built from TRBV7-6 and TRBJ2-1; D is unresolved. This TCR was sampled from an adult who was a healthcare worker with PCR-confirmed SARS-CoV-2 infection or an uninfected control (not recorded which). Sequenced material: whole blood. The CDR3, as DNA: TGTGCCAGCAGCTTCTCCAAGAACTTAAACAATGAGCAGTTCTTC. Translation gives CASSFSKNLNNEQFF.